This T cell receptor beta chain was retrieved from a study of T cells in localized non-small cell lung cancer. Findings and limits, study-wide: Maximal T cell clonality occurred in uninvolved adjacent lung, with tumor ranking below it. Longer overall survival accompanied higher blood T cell density. Within adjacent lung there appeared a median approximately 60 of the top 100 tumor clones. Sequencing, confined to only one tumor region, leaves heterogeneity possible.

A single count supports this clone. What it binds is not known. Produced via immunoSEQ multiplex PCR; TCRdb's table is partial and in-frame only. The table includes about 27,000 clones, around 90% detected once. This TCR came from a woman aged 35 to 69 with stage I lung adenocarcinoma. This sample comprised peripheral blood, obtained before any cancer treatment.

The CDR3 loop reads CASSLDGYEAFF. The CDR3 DNA reads TGTGCCAGCAGCTTGGACGGCTATGAAGCTTTCTTT. The chain is built from TRBV7-9 and TRBJ1-1; D remains ambiguous. The CDR3 has 12 residues. From germline, CDR1 is SEHNR and CDR2 FQNEAQ (reference sequence). Trimming stripped 3 bases from V and 7 bases from J, with 9 bases between. The entire variable domain, with the rest obtained from reference TRBV7-9 and TRBJ1-1, is as follows: DTGVSQNPRHKITKRGQNVTFRCDPISEHNRLYWYRQTLGQGPEFLTYFQNEAQLEKSRLLSDRFSAERPKGSFSTLEIQRTEQGDSAMYLCASSLDGYEAFFGQGTRLTVV.